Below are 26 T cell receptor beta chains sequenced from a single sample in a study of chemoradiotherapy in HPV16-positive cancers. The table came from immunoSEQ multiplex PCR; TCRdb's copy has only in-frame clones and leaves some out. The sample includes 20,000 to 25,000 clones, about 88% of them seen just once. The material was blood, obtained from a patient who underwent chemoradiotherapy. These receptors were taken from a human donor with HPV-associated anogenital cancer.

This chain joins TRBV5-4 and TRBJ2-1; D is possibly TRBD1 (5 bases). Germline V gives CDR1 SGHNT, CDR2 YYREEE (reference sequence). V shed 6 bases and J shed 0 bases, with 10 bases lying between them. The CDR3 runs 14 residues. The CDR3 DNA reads TGTGCCAGCACCAGGGAAAACTCCTACAATGAGCAGTTCTTC. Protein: CASTRENSYNEQFF.

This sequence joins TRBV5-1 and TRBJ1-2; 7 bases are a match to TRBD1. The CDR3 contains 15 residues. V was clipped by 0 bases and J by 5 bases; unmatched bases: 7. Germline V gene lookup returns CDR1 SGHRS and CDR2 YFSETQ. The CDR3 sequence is CASSLDGTAPYGYTF. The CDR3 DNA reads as TGCGCCAGCAGCTTGGACGGGACAGCACCGTATGGCTACACCTTC.

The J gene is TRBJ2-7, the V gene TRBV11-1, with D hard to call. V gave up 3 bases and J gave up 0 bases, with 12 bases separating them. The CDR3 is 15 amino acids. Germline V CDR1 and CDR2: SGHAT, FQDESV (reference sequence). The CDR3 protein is CASSFAGLSSYEQYF. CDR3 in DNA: TGTGCCAGCAGCTTTGCCGGGCTCAGCTCCTACGAGCAGTACTTC.

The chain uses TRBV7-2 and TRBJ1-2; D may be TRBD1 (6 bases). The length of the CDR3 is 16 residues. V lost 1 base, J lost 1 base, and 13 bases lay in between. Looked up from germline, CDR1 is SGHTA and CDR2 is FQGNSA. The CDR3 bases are TGTGCCAGCAGCTTAGACCCTAGGGGGGTTAACTATGGCTACACCTTC. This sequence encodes CASSLDPRGVNYGYTF.

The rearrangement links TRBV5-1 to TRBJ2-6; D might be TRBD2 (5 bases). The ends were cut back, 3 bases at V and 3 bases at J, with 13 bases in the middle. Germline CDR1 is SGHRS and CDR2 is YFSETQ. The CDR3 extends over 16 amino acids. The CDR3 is CASSSLDAIGANVLTF. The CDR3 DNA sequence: TGCGCCAGCAGCTCACTAGATGCAATTGGGGCCAACGTCCTGACTTTC.

The CDR3 here is CASSLAGAGLGVTDTQYF. CDR3 in DNA: TGCGCCAGCAGCTTGGCCGGGGCGGGACTGGGGGTGACAGATACGCAGTATTTT. V and J are TRBV5-1 and TRBJ2-3; the D gene is possibly TRBD2 (6 bases). The germline CDR1 and CDR2 sequences are SGHRS and YFSETQ. Trimming left V 0 bases short and J 3 bases short, with 20 bases between. The CDR3 length is 18 residues.

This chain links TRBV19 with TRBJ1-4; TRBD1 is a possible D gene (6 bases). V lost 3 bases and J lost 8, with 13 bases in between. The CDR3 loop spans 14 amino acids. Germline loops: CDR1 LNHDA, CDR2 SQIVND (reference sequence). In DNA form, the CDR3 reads TGTGCCAGTAGTATGGACAGCTTGGGCGAAAAACTGTTTTTT. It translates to CASSMDSLGEKLFF. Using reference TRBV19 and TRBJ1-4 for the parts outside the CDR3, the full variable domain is DGGITQSPKYLFRKEGQNVTLSCEQNLNHDAMYWYRQDPGQGLRLIYYSQIVNDFQKGDIAEGYSVSREKKESFPLTVTSAQKNPTAFYLCASSMDSLGEKLFFGSGTQLSVL.

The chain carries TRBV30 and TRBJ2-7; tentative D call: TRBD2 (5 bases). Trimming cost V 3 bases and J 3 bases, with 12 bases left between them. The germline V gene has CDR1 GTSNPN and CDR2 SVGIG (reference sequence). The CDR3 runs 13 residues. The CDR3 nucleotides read TGTGCCTGGAGGGGTAGCGCACGCTACGAGCAGTACTTC. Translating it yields CAWRGSARYEQYF.

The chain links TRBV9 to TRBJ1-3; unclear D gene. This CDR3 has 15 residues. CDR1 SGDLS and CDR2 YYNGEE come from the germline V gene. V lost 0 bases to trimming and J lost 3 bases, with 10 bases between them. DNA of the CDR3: TGTGCCAGCAGCGTAGCCATCTCGGGTGGAAACACCATATATTTT. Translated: CASSVAISGGNTIYF.

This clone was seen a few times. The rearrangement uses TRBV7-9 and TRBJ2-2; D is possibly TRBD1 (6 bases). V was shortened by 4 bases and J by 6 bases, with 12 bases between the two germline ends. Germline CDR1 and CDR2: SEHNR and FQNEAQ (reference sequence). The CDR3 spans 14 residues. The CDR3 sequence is CASSSYRVPGELFF. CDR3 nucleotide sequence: TGTGCCAGCAGCTCATACAGGGTTCCCGGGGAGCTGTTTTTT.

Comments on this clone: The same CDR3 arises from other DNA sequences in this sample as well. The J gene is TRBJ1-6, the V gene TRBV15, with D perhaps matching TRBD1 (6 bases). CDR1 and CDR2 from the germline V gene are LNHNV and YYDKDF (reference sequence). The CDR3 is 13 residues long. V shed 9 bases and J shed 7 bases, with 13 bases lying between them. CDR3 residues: CATLEGGNSPLHF. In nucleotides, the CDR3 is TGTGCCACGTTGGAGGGGGGGAATTCACCCCTCCACTTT.

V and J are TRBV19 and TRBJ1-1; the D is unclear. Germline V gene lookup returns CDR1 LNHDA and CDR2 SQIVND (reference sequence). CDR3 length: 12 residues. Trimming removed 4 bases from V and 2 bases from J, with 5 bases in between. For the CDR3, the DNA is TGTGCCAGTAGTAAGGGTAACACTGAAGCTTTCTTT. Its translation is CASSKGNTEAFF.

CDR3 loop: CASSLELGGNAAGELFF. The CDR3 bases are TGTGCCAGCAGCTTAGAATTGGGCGGGAACGCGGCCGGGGAGCTGTTTTTT. The chain employs TRBV11-3 and TRBJ2-2, with TRBD2 as a possible D gene (6 bases). Germline V lookup: CDR1 SGHNT, CDR2 YENEEA. Trimming removed 0 bases at V and 6 bases at J, with 17 bases between. This CDR3 comprises 17 residues.

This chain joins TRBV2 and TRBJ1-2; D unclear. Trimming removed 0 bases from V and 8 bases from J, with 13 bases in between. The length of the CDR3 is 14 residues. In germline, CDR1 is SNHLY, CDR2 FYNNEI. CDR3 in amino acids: CASSEASLLGGYTF. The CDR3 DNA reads TGTGCCAGCAGTGAAGCGTCACTCCTTGGAGGCTACACCTTC.

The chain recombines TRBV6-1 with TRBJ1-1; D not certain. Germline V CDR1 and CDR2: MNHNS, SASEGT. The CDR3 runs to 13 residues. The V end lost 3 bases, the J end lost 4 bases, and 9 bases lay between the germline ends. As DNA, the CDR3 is TGTGCCAGCAGTGACCTACCTCCCACTGAAGCTTTCTTT. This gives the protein CASSDLPPTEAFF.

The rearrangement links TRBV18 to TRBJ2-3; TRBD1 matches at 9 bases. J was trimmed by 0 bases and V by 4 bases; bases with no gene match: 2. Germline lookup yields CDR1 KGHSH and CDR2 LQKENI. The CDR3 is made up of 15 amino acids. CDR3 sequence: CASSQGTGSTDTQYF. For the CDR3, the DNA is TGTGCCAGCTCACAAGGGACAGGGAGCACAGATACGCAGTATTTT. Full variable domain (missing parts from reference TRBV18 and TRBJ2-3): NAGVMQNPRHLVRRRGQEARLRCSPMKGHSHVYWYRQLPEEGLKFMVYLQKENIIDESGMPKERFSAEFPKEGPSILRIQQVVRGDSAAYFCASSQGTGSTDTQYFGPGTRLTVL.

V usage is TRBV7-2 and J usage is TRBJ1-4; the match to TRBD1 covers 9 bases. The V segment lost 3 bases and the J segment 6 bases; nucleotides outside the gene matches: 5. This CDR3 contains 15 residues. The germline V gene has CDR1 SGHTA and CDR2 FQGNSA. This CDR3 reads CASSFRQGGDEKLFF. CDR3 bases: TGTGCCAGCAGCTTCAGACAGGGGGGTGATGAAAAACTGTTTTTT. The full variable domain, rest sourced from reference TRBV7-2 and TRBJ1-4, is GAGVSQSPSNKVTEKGKDVELRCDPISGHTALYWYRQSLGQGLEFLIYFQGNSAPDKSGLPSDRFSAERTGGSVSTLTIQRTQQEDSAVYLCASSFRQGGDEKLFFGSGTQLSVL.

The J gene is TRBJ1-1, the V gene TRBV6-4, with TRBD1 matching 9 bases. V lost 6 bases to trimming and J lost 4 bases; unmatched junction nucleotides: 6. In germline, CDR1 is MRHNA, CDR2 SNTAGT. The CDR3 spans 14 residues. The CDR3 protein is CASRTQGAATEAFF. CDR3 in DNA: TGTGCCAGCAGGACACAGGGGGCGGCCACTGAAGCTTTCTTT.

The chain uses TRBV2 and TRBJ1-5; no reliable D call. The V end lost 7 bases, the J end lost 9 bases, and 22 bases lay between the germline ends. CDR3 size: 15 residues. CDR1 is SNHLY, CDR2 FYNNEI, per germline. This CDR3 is CASTRVAAARGPQHF. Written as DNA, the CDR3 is TGTGCCAGCACTCGAGTGGCCGCCGCACGAGGGCCCCAGCATTTT.

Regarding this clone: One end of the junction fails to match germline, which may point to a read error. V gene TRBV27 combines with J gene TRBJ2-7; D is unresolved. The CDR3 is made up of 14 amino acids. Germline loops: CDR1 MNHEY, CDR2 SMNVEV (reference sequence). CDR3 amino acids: CASSPGRSSYQQYF. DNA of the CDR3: TGTGCCAGCAGTCCCGGACGGAGTTCCTACCAGCAGTACTTC.

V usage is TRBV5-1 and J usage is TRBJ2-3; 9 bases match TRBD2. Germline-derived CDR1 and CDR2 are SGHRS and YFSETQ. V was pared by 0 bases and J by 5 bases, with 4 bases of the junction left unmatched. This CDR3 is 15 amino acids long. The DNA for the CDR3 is TGCGCCAGCAGCTTGGGTAGCGGGGGACTAGATACGCAGTATTTT. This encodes CASSLGSGGLDTQYF.

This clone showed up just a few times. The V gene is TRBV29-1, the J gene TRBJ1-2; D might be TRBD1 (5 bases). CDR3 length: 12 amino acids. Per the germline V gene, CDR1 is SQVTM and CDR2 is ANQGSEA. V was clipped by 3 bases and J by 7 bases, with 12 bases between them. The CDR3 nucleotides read TGCAGCGTTGATCGGCAGGGAGGTGGCTACACCTTC. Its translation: CSVDRQGGGYTF.

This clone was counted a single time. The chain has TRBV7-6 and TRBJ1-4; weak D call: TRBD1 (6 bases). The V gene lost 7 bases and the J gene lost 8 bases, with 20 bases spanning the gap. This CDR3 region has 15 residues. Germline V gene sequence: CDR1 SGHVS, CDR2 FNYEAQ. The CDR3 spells CASIPGQSQSEKLFF. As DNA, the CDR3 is TGTGCCAGCATACCCGGACAGAGCCAATCAGAAAAACTGTTTTTT.

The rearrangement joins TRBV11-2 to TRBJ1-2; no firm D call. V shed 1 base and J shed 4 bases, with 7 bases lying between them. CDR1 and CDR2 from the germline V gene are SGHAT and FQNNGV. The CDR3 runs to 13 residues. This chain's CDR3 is CASSLGYVYGYTF. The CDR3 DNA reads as TGTGCCAGCAGCTTAGGATACGTCTATGGCTACACCTTC.

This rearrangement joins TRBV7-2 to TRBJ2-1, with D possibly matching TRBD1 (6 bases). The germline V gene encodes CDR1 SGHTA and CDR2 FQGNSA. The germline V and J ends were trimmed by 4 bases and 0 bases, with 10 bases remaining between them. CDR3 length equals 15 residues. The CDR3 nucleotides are TGTGCCAGCAGCTCTACAGGGAGCTCCTACAATGAGCAGTTCTTC. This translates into CASSSTGSSYNEQFF. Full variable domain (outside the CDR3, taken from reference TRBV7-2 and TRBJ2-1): GAGVSQSPSNKVTEKGKDVELRCDPISGHTALYWYRQSLGQGLEFLIYFQGNSAPDKSGLPSDRFSAERTGGSVSTLTIQRTQQEDSAVYLCASSSTGSSYNEQFFGPGTRLTVL.

CDR3 residues: CASSLGLGAHNEQFF. CDR3 bases: TGTGCCAGCAGCCTTGGACTAGGGGCCCACAATGAGCAGTTCTTC. J is TRBJ2-1 and V is TRBV11-2, with TRBD2 identical over 7 bases. The CDR3 is 15 amino acids. The junction had 9 bases not matched to a gene; V was cut back by 5 bases and J by 5 bases. Germline V CDR1 and CDR2: SGHAT, FQNNGV.